One and the same sample provided the 5 T cell receptor beta chains below, sequenced in a study of blood T cell repertoires in COVID-19. Repertoires were generated with immunoSEQ multiplex PCR, while TCRdb's copy carries only in-frame clones and drops some. The sample gives a few hundred thousand clones, around 90% of which show up once; approximately 3% is in the top ten. What was sequenced was peripheral blood. Receptor source: a young woman with COVID-19, enrolled during active disease.

V usage is TRBV2 and J usage is TRBJ1-2; 12 positions match TRBD1. The CDR3 is made up of 14 amino acids. The V segment lost 7 bases and the J segment 6 bases; nucleotides outside the gene matches: 6. Germline CDR1 SNHLY, CDR2 FYNNEI. The DNA for the CDR3 is TGTGCCAGCACCGGGACAGGGGGCGCGAATGGCTACACCTTC. It encodes CASTGTGGANGYTF.

This clone was observed a few times. V is TRBV3-1 (or the pseudogene TRBV3-2) and J is TRBJ1-1; D perhaps matches TRBD1 (5 bases). Deletions cut 0 bases from V and 1 base from J, with 18 bases between. The CDR3 loop spans 18 amino acids. Germline values: CDR1 LGHDT, CDR2 YNNKEL (reference sequence). The CDR3 loop is CASSQDSWSGRRNTEAFF. The CDR3 nucleotides are TGTGCCAGCAGCCAAGATTCCTGGTCAGGGAGGAGGAACACTGAAGCTTTCTTT.

The genes are TRBV2 and TRBJ2-3; the match to TRBD2 covers 16 bases. V shed 6 bases and J 2 bases; nucleotides not matched to a gene: 8. Germline V gene sequence: CDR1 SNHLY, CDR2 FYNNEI. CDR3 length equals 18 residues. This chain's CDR3 is CASRPGTSGRGDTDTQYF. In nucleotides, the CDR3 is TGTGCCAGCAGACCCGGGACTAGCGGGAGGGGGGACACAGATACGCAGTATTTT.

The chain has TRBV29-1 and TRBJ2-1; a possible D gene is TRBD2 (6 bases). There are 14 residues in the CDR3. V was cut by 5 bases and J by 6 bases, with 17 bases left in between. CDR1 and CDR2 from the germline V gene are SQVTM and ANQGSEA. The CDR3 is CSVSLGRSVNEQFF. CDR3 DNA sequence: TGCAGCGTTTCCCTAGGGAGGTCAGTCAATGAGCAGTTCTTC.

The chain carries TRBV5-4 and TRBJ1-4; 9 nucleotides match TRBD1. The length of the CDR3 is 15 residues. CDR1 is SGHNT, CDR2 YYREEE, per germline (reference sequence). Trimming cost V 1 base and J 7 bases; bases outside gene matches: 5. CDR3: CASSLNRGRGEKLFF. The DNA of the CDR3 is TGTGCCAGCAGCTTGAACAGGGGGCGGGGTGAAAAACTGTTTTTT.